A single T cell receptor beta chain is shown here with its context. The data originate from a study of T cell changes during pregnancy in multiple sclerosis. CDR1 is MNHEY and CDR2 is SVGAGI in the germline V gene. CDR3 length: 14 residues. V lost 2 bases to trimming and J lost 6 bases, with 14 bases between them. TCRdb's copy holds only in-frame clones and misses some; the assay was immunoSEQ multiplex PCR. The table lists about 68,000 clones, 91% of them singletons. The chain employs TRBV6-5 and TRBJ2-7; tentative D call: TRBD1 (5 bases). The TCR originated in a female donor with multiple sclerosis, enrolled in a pregnancy study. Sequenced here: peripheral blood, sampled in the second trimester of pregnancy. The CDR3 DNA reads as TGTGCCAGCAGTTACGGGCTAGGGGCCGGCGAGCAGTACTTC. Protein: CASSYGLGAGEQYF.